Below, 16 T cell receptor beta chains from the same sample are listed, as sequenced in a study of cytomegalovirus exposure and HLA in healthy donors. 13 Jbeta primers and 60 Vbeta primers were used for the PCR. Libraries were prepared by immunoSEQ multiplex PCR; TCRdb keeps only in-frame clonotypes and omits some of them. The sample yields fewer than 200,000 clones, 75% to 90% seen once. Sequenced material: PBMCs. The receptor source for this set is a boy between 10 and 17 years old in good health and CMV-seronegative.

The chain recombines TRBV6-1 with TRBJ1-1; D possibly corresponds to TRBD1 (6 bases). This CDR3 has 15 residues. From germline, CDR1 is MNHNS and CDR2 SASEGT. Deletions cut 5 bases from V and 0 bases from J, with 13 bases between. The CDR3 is CASSPGTYMNTEAFF. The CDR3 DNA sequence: TGTGCCAGCAGTCCCGGGACATATATGAACACTGAAGCTTTCTTT.

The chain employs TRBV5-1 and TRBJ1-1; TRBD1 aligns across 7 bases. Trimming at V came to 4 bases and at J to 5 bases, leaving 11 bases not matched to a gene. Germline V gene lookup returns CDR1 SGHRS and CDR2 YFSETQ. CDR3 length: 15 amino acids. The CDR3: CASSQGTALRTEAFF. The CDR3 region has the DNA TGCGCCAGCAGCCAAGGGACAGCATTAAGGACTGAAGCTTTCTTT.

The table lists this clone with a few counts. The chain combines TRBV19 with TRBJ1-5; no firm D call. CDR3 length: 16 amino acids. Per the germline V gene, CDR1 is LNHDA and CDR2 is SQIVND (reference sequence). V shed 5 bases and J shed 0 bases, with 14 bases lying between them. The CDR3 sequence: CASSSSEAVSNQPQHF. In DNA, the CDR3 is TGTGCCAGTAGTTCCTCGGAGGCGGTTAGCAATCAGCCCCAGCATTTT.

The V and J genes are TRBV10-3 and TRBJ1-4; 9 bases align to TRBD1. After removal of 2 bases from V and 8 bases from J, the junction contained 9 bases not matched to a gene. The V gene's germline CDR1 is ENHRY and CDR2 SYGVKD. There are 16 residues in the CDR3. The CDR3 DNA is TGTGCCATCAGTGAGAGAGGGACAGGGATCCAAGAAAAACTGTTTTTT. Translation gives CAISERGTGIQEKLFF.

CDR3 loop: CASSKWGGSGEQYF. Written as DNA, the CDR3 is TGTGCCAGTAGTAAATGGGGGGGATCGGGTGAGCAGTACTTC. V usage is TRBV19 and J usage is TRBJ2-7, with 7 positions matching TRBD2. The germline gives CDR1 LNHDA, CDR2 SQIVND (reference sequence). With V trimmed by 4 bases and J by 7 bases, 10 bases remained unmatched. The CDR3 totals 14 residues.

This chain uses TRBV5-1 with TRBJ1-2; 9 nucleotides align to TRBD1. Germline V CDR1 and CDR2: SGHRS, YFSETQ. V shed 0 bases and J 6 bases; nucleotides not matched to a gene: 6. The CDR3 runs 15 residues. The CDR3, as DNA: TGCGCCAGCAGCTTGGAATCTCGGACAGGGGATGGCTACACCTTC. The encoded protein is CASSLESRTGDGYTF.

Here the CDR3 DNA reads TGTGCCTGGAGTGTCAGAGACAGGGTTTTCGACGAGCAGTACTTC. Its translation is CAWSVRDRVFDEQYF. The gene calls are TRBV30 and TRBJ2-7; TRBD1 aligns across 7 bases. Germline V CDR1 and CDR2: GTSNPN, SVGIG (reference sequence). J was trimmed by 5 bases and V by 0 bases; bases with no gene match: 10. CDR3 size: 15 residues.

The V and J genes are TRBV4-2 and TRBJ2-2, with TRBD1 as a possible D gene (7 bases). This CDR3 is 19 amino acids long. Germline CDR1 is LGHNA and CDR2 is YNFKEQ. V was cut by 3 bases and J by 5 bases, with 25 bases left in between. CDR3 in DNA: TGTGCCAGCAGCCATCCCCTCGAAGGAGGGGGCCTGGAGACCGGGGAGCTGTTTTTT. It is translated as CASSHPLEGGGLETGELFF.

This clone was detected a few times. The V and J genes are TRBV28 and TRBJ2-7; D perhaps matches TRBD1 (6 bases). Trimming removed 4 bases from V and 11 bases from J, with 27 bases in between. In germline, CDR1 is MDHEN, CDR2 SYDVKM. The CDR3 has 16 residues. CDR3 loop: CASSSQVGQGLERKYF. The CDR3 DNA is TGTGCCAGCAGTTCCCAGGTCGGTCAGGGGTTGGAGCGGAAGTACTTC.

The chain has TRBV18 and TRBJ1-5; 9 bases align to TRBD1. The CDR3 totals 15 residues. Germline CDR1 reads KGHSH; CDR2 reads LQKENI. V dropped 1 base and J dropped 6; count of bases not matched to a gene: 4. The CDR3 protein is CASSPLGQGSQPQHF. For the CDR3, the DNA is TGTGCCAGCTCACCACTGGGACAGGGCAGTCAGCCCCAGCATTTT.

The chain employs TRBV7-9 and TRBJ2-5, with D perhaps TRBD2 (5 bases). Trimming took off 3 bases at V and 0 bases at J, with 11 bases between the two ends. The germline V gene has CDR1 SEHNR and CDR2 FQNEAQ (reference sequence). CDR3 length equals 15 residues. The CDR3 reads CASSFGSGYQETQYF. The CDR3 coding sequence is TGTGCCAGCAGCTTTGGGTCGGGGTACCAAGAGACCCAGTACTTC.

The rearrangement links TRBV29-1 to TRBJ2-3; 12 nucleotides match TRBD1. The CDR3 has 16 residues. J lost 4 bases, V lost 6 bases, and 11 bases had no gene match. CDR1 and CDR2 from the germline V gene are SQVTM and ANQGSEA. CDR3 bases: TGCAGCGTGAGGGGGGGGGACAGGGGGCGCCCAGATACGCAGTATTTT. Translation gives CSVRGGDRGRPDTQYF.

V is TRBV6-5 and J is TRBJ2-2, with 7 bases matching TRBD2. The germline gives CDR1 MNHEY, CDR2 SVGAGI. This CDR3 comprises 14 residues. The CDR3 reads CATYAGEVTGELFF. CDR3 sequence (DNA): TGTGCGACGTACGCGGGAGAAGTCACCGGGGAGCTGTTTTTT.

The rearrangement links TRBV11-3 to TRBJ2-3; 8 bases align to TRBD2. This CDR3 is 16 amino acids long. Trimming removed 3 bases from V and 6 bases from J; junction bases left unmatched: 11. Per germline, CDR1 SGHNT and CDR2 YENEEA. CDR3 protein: CASSFQARAGADTQYF. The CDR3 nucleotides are TGTGCCAGCAGCTTCCAGGCCCGAGCGGGAGCGGATACGCAGTATTTT.

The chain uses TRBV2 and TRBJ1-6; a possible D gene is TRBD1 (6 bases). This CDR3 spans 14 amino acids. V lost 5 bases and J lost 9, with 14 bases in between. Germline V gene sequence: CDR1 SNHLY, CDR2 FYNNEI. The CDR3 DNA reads TGTGCCAGCAGTTTGGAGGGGGGGACTTCACCCCTCCACTTT. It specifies CASSLEGGTSPLHF.

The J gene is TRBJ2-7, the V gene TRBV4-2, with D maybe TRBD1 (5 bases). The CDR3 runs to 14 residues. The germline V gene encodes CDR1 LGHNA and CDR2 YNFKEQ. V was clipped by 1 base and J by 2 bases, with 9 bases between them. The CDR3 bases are TGTGCCAGCAGCCAAGGGGGCGGAACCTACGAGCAGTACTTC. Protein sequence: CASSQGGGTYEQYF.